The rows below give T cell receptor beta chains drawn from one sample of a study of human T cells and chemical hapten exposure. TCRdb fed the 5' RACE reads into MiXCR, producing one record per CDR3 protein. Among 110,000 or so distinct CDR3 sequences listed, approximately 20% were seen once. The receptors here all came from a human donor in good health. The CDR3 runs from the conserved cysteine through the conserved F or W. D genes are given only for firm matches. Only some rows state a clone size, as once, few, many or a class for expanded clones.

v_gene	d_gene	j_gene	abundance	CDR3nt	CDR3aa
TRBV7-9	NA	TRBJ1-4	few	TGTGCCAGCGGGGGGGAAAAACTGTTTTTT	CASGGEKLFF
TRBV9	TRBD2	TRBJ2-3	NA	TGTGCCAGCAGCGTGGGAGGGAGAGTAGGTTGGGAAGATACGCAGTATTTT	CASSVGGRVGWEDTQYF
TRBV3-1	NA	TRBJ2-7	NA	TGTGCCAGCAGCCAAGGGAACAGGAAAGCCTACGAGCAGTACTTC	CASSQGNRKAYEQYF
TRBV20-1	TRBD2	TRBJ2-1	NA	TGCAGTGCTAGGTGGCTAGCGGGAGGTAATGAGCAGTTCTTC	CSARWLAGGNEQFF
TRBV28	NA	TRBJ2-5	few	TGTGCCAGCAAGCAACAGGGCGGAATAGAGACCCAGTACTTC	CASKQQGGIETQYF
TRBV7-2	NA	TRBJ2-7	NA	TGTGCCAGCAGCTTTGGCGGAGGGGCGCTCTCCTACGAGCAGTACTTC	CASSFGGGALSYEQYF
TRBV29-1	TRBD1	TRBJ1-4	NA	TGCAGCGTTGAGGGACAGGGAGGAGAAAAACTGTTTTTT	CSVEGQGGEKLFF
TRBV28	TRBD2	TRBJ2-1	NA	TGTGCCAGCAGTCCCGGGACTAGCGGCTCCTACAATGAGCAGTTCTTC	CASSPGTSGSYNEQFF
TRBV5-1	TRBD1	TRBJ2-2	few	TGCGCCAGCAGCTGGGGACAGGATACCGGGGAGCTGTTTTTT	CASSWGQDTGELFF
TRBV5-5	NA	TRBJ1-4	few	TGTGCCAGCAGCTTGGGCGCCAGGGAGTATGAAAAACTGTTTTTT	CASSLGAREYEKLFF
TRBV5-6	NA	TRBJ1-2	NA	TGTGCCAGCAGTCGTCAGAGTTCGTCCAACTATGGCTACACCTTC	CASSRQSSSNYGYTF
TRBV5-6	TRBD2	TRBJ2-7	few	TGTGCCAGCACCGTGTTAGCGGGCCCGTTATCCTACGAGCAGTACTTC	CASTVLAGPLSYEQYF
TRBV15	NA	TRBJ2-5	few	TGTGCCACCAGCAGAGCGGGAGATACGGGGGAGACCCAGTACTTC	CATSRAGDTGETQYF
TRBV3-1	NA	TRBJ1-1	few	TGTGCCAGCAGCCCGGTCAGGATTGGGGTTGAGAACACTGAAGCTTTCTTT	CASSPVRIGVENTEAFF
TRBV5-4	TRBD2	TRBJ2-3	NA	TGTGCCAGCAGCATACCGGGACTAGCGGGACGAGGGACAGATACGCAGTATTTT	CASSIPGLAGRGTDTQYF
TRBV27	NA	TRBJ1-5	NA	TGTGCCAGCAGTTTTGGGGCGTATCAGCCCCAGCATTTT	CASSFGAYQPQHF
TRBV4-1	TRBD1	TRBJ2-7	NA	TGCGCCAGCAGCTCACCGGGACAGGGTTACGAGCAGTACTTC	CASSSPGQGYEQYF
TRBV20-1	TRBD2	TRBJ2-4	NA	TGCAGTGCGTCCCCGCTGGCGGGAGAGCAATCGGCAGCCAAAAACATTCAGTACTTC	CSASPLAGEQSAAKNIQYF